A single sample is the source of the 2 T cell receptor beta chains below, sequenced in a study of T-cell memory formation after mild COVID-19. Via MiXCR, TCRdb re-called the 5' RACE reads, giving one row per CDR3 protein. The sample contains 150,000 to 200,000 distinct CDR3 sequences, 15% to 20% of which appear only once. Sample: PBMCs or a T cell subset sorted from them (not recorded which). All receptors come from an adult woman who had mild COVID-19 (a few samples of this study predate the infection). Cell type and time point are not known.

This clonotype occurred a few times. The chain employs TRBV7-9 and TRBJ1-2; 8 positions agree with TRBD1. CDR1 SEHNR and CDR2 FQNEAQ come from the germline V gene (reference sequence). This CDR3 region has 17 residues. V lost 6 bases, J lost 6 bases, and 18 bases stayed unmatched. CDR3 coding DNA: TGTGCCAGCAGGCCGATCAGGGGGCCTAGTTCATACGATGGCTACACCTTC. As protein: CASRPIRGPSSYDGYTF. The complete variable domain, with remaining parts taken from reference TRBV7-9 and TRBJ1-2, reads DTGVSQNPRHKITKRGQNVTFRCDPISEHNRLYWYRQTLGQGPEFLTYFQNEAQLEKSRLLSDRFSAERPKGSFSTLEIQRTEQGDSAMYLCASRPIRGPSSYDGYTFGSGTRLTVV.

This chain uses TRBV7-2 with TRBJ2-1; 7 bases match TRBD2. CDR3 length: 16 residues. Germline V gene data show CDR1 as SGHTA and CDR2 as FQGNSA. V shed 6 bases and J 9 bases; nucleotides not matched to a gene: 17. The CDR3 sequence is CASRPSSTSPWGEQFF. The CDR3 DNA sequence: TGTGCCAGCAGGCCTAGCTCGACTAGCCCTTGGGGTGAGCAGTTCTTC.